A selection of T cell receptor beta chains follows, all from one sample in a study of low-dose radiotherapy and immunotherapy resistance in tumors. TCRdb re-derived calls from the reads in MiXCR, one entry per CDR3 protein. The data contain 95,000 to 100,000 distinct CDR3 sequences, about a fifth of them singletons. The sample consisted of PBMCs, taken after low-dose radiotherapy plus immunotherapy. These receptors all stem from a male donor with prostate cancer. CDR3s include the opening cysteine and the closing phenylalanine or tryptophan. D genes are given only for firm matches. Clone size, where shown, is once, few, many, or a class for clones that have expanded.

V gene	D gene	J gene	clone size	CDR3 DNA	CDR3 protein
TRBV6-2/TRBV6-3	NA	TRBJ1-6	NA	TGTGCCAGCAGCACCGACCGGGATTCACCCCTCCACTTT	CASSTDRDSPLHF
TRBV21-1	NA	TRBJ2-4	many	TGTGCCAGCATGTCCATCCACCGAACTTGGGGGGCCAAAAACATTCAGTACTTC	CASMSIHRTWGAKNIQYF
TRBV6-2/TRBV6-3	NA	TRBJ2-1	many	TGTGCCAGCAGTTACTCGAGCGGCGCGGGGGCCACCTACAATGAGCAGTTCTTC	CASSYSSGAGATYNEQFF
TRBV2	TRBD1	TRBJ2-3	many	TGTGCCAACGCTGACAGGGGGCTTTATGATACGCAGTATTTT	CANADRGLYDTQYF
TRBV9	NA	TRBJ1-2	many	TGTGCCAGCAGCGTAGCCGGGGGAATATTCTATGGCTACACCTTC	CASSVAGGIFYGYTF
TRBV7-2	NA	TRBJ2-1	many	TGTGCCAGCAGCTCCCGCCCGTCCTACAATGAGCAGTTCTTC	CASSSRPSYNEQFF
TRBV6-2/TRBV6-3	TRBD1	TRBJ2-5	many	TGTGCCAGTGATTCAGGGGGCTCGGTAGAGACCCAGTACTTC	CASDSGGSVETQYF
TRBV20-1	NA	TRBJ2-5	few	TGCAGTGCCGGGGGTACCCTCGAAGAGACCCAGTACTTC	CSAGGTLEETQYF
TRBV10-2	NA	TRBJ1-2	NA	TGCGCCAGCAGTGAAAGGCTTGAAGAAGGCTACACCTTC	CASSERLEEGYTF
TRBV18	TRBD1	TRBJ2-1	many	TGTGCCAGCTCACCCGGGACAGGCTCCAATGAGCAGTTCTTC	CASSPGTGSNEQFF
TRBV12-3/TRBV12-4	NA	TRBJ2-4	few	TGTGCCAGCAGTCCGGACGGGCACATTCAGTACTTC	CASSPDGHIQYF
TRBV3-1	NA	TRBJ2-5	many	TGTGCCAGCCAATTCGACAACCAAGAGACCCAGTACTTC	CASQFDNQETQYF
TRBV6-5	NA	TRBJ2-2	NA	TGTGCCAGCAGTCCGACAGTATTGAACACCGGGGAGCTGTTTTTT	CASSPTVLNTGELFF
TRBV10-1	NA	TRBJ2-3	many	TGCGCCAGCAGTGATCGAGTCCAAGCCCCAGATACGCAGTATTTT	CASSDRVQAPDTQYF
TRBV4-3	NA	TRBJ1-4	many	TGCGCCAGCAGCCAAGTGGAACAGTTGAATGAAAAACTGTTTTTT	CASSQVEQLNEKLFF
TRBV5-4	NA	TRBJ2-5	many	TGTGCCAGCAGACCCAGGCCAGGGGAGACCCAGTACTTC	CASRPRPGETQYF
TRBV3-1	NA	TRBJ1-1	NA	TGTGCCAGCAGCCCTCCAAGTAGGGAAGCTTTCTTT	CASSPPSREAFF
TRBV10-3	TRBD1	TRBJ1-6	NA	TGTGCCATCGCAGGGGGACAGCGAAATTCACCCCTCCACTTT	CAIAGGQRNSPLHF
TRBV11-2	NA	TRBJ2-7	many	TGTGCCAGCAGCCTTTGGGTAGGGAGCGAGCAGTACTTC	CASSLWVGSEQYF
TRBV18	TRBD1	TRBJ2-7	many	TGTGCCAGCTCATCGACAGGGGCAGTCAGTGAGCAGTACTTC	CASSSTGAVSEQYF
TRBV5-1	TRBD2	TRBJ2-2	many	TGCGCCAGCAGCTTGCCGCTAGCGGGGGCAAACACCGGGGAGCTGTTTTTT	CASSLPLAGANTGELFF
TRBV19	NA	TRBJ1-1	NA	TGTGCCAGTAGAGGGGGACTCATGAACACTGAAGCTTTCTTT	CASRGGLMNTEAFF
TRBV5-1	TRBD2	TRBJ2-3	many	TGCGCCAGCAGCTTAGCGGGGTACACAGATACGCAGTATTTT	CASSLAGYTDTQYF
TRBV3-1	NA	TRBJ2-7	NA	TGTGCCAGCAGCCAAGAGTGGGGGTTGTTCGAGCAGTACTTC	CASSQEWGLFEQYF
TRBV20-1	NA	TRBJ1-2	many	TGCAGTGCCCTAAGCCGGGGCGTCTATGGCTACACCTTC	CSALSRGVYGYTF
TRBV5-1	TRBD1	TRBJ1-4	NA	TGCGCCAGCAGCCCCGGGACAGCCTCTAATGAAAAACTGTTTTTT	CASSPGTASNEKLFF
TRBV20-1	NA	TRBJ2-2	many	TGCAGTGCTATTTCGACCGGGGAGCTGTTTTTT	CSAISTGELFF